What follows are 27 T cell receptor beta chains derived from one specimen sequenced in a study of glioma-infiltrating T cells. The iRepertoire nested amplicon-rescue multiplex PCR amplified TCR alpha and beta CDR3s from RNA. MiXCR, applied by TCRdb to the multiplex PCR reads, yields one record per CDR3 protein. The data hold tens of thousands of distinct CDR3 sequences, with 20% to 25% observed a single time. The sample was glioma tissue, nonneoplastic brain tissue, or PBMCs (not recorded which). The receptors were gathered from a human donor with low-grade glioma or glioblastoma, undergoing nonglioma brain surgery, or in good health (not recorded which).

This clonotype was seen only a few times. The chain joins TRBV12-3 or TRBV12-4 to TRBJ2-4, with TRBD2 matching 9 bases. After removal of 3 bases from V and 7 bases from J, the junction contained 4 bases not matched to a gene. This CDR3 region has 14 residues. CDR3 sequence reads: CASSFGGGDNIQYF. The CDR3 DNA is TGTGCCAGCAGTTTCGGCGGGGGGGATAACATTCAGTACTTC.

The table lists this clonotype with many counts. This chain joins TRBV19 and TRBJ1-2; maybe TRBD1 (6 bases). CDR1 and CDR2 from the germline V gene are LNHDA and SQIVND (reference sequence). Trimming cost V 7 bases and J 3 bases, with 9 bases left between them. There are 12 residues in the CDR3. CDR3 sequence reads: CASTGTHYGYTF. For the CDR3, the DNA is TGTGCCAGTACCGGGACACACTATGGCTACACCTTC.

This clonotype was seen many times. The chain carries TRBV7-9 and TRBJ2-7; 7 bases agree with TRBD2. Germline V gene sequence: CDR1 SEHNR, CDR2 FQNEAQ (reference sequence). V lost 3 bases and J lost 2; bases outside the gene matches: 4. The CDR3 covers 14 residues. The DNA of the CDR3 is TGTGCCAGCAGCTTGCCGGGGAGGGCCTACGAGCAGTACTTC. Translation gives CASSLPGRAYEQYF.

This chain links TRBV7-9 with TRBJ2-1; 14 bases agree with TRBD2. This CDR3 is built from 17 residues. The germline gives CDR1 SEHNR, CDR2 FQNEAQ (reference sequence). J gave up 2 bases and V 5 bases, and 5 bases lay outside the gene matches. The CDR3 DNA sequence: TGTGCCAGCAGCCGCCGGACTAGCGGGGGGCCCTACAATGAGCAGTTCTTC. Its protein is CASSRRTSGGPYNEQFF.

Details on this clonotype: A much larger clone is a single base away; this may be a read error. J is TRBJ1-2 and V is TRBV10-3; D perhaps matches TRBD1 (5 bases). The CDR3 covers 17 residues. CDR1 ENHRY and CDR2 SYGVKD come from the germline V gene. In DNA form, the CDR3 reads TGTGCCCTCAGTGGGTCAGGGAGCCTAATCGTTAACTATGGCTACACCTTC. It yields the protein CALSGSGSLIVNYGYTF.

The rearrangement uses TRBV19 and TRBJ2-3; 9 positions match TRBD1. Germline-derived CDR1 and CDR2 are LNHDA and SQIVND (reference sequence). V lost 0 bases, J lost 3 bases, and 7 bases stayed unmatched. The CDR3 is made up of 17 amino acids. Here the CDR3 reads CASSIDRWTGDTDTQYF. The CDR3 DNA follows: TGTGCCAGTAGTATAGATCGTTGGACAGGGGATACAGATACGCAGTATTTT.

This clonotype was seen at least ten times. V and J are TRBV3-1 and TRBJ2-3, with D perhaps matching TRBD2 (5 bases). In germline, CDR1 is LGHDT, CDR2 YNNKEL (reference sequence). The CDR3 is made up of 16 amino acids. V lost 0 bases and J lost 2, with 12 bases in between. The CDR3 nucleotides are TGTGCCAGCAGCCAAGACCCCCGGACTTCCACAGATACGCAGTATTTT. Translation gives CASSQDPRTSTDTQYF.

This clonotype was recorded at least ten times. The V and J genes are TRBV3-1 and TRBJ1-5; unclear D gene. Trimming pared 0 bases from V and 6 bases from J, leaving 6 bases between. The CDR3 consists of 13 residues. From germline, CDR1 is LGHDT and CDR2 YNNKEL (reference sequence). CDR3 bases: TGTGCCAGCAGCCAAGACCCTTTTCAGCCCCAGCATTTT. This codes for CASSQDPFQPQHF.

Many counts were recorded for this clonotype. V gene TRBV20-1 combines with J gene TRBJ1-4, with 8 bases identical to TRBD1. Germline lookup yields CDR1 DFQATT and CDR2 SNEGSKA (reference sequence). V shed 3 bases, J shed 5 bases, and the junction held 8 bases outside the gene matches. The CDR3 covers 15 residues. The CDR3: CSASRQGLGNEKLFF. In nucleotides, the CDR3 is TGCAGTGCTAGTCGACAGGGGTTGGGGAATGAAAAACTGTTTTTT.

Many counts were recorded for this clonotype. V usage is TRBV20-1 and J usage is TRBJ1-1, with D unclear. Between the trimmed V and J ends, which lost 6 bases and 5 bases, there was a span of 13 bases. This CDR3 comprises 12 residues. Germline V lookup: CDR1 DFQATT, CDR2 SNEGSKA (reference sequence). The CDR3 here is CSASRGGTEAFF. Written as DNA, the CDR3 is TGCAGTGCCTCCCGGGGAGGGACTGAAGCTTTCTTT.

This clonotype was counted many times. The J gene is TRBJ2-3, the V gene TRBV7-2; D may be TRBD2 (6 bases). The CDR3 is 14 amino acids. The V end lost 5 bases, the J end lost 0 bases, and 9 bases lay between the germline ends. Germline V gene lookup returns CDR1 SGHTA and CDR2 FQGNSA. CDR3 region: CASSLGTSTDTQYF. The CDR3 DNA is TGTGCCAGCAGCCTCGGGACTAGCACAGATACGCAGTATTTT.

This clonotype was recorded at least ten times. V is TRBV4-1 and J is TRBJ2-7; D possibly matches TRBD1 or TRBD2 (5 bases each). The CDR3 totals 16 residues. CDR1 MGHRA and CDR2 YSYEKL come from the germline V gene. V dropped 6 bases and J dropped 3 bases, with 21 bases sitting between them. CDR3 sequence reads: CASSPGWRRGDYEQYF. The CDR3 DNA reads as TGCGCCAGCAGTCCGGGGTGGCGGAGAGGGGACTACGAGCAGTACTTC.

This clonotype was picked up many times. This chain's CDR3 is CASSVQQNTEAFF. Here the CDR3 DNA reads TGTGCCAGCAGTGTACAGCAGAACACTGAAGCTTTCTTT. The chain recombines TRBV6-1 with TRBJ1-1, with D uncertain. The CDR3 has 13 residues. Germline V CDR1 and CDR2: MNHNS, SASEGT. Trimming left V 4 bases short and J 1 base short, with 7 bases between.

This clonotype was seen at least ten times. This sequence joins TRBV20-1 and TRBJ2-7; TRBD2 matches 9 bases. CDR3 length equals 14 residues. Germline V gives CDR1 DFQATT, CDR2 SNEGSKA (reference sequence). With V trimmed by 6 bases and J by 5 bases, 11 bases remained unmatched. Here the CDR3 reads CSAAGTSSADEQYF. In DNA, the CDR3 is TGCAGTGCCGCAGGGACTAGCTCCGCCGACGAGCAGTACTTC.

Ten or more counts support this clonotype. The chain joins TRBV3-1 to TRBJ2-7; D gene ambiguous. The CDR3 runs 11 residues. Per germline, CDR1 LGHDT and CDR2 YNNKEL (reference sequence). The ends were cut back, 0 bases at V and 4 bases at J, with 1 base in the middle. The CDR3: CASSQEYEQYF. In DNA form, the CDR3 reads TGTGCCAGCAGCCAAGAATACGAGCAGTACTTC.

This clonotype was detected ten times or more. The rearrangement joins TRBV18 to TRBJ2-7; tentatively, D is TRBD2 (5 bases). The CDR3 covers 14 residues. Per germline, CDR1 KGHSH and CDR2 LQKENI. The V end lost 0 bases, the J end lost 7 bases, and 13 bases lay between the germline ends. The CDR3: CASSPPNSPGEQYF. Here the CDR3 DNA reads TGTGCCAGCTCACCACCAAACTCTCCGGGGGAGCAGTACTTC. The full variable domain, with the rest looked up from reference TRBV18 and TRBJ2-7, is NAGVMQNPRHLVRRRGQEARLRCSPMKGHSHVYWYRQLPEEGLKFMVYLQKENIIDESGMPKERFSAEFPKEGPSILRIQQVVRGDSAAYFCASSPPNSPGEQYFGPGTRLTVT.

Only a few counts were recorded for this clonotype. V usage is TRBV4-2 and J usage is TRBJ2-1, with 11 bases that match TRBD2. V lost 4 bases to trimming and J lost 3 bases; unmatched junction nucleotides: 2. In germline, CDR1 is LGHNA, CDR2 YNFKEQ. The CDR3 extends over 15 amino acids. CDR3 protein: CASSLTSGSYNEQFF. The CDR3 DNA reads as TGTGCCAGCAGCCTTACTAGCGGGAGCTACAATGAGCAGTTCTTC.

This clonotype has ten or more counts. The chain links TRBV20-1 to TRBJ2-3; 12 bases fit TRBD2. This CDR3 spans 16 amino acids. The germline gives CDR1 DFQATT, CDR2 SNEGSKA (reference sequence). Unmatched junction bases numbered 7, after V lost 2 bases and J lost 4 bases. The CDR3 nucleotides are TGCAGTGCTAGAAGATGGACTAGCGGGGCTTCAGATACGCAGTATTTT. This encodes CSARRWTSGASDTQYF.

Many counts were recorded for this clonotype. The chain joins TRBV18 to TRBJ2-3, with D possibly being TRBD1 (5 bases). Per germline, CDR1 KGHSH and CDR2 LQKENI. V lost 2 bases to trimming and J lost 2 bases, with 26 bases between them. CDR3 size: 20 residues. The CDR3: CASSPRYRSQRASLTDTQYF. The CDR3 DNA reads TGTGCCAGCTCACCAAGGTACAGGTCCCAGAGAGCCTCCCTCACAGATACGCAGTATTTT.

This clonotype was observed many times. In nucleotides, the CDR3 is TGTGCCAGTAGTACCTACAATGAGCAGTTCTTC. It is translated as CASSTYNEQFF. The J gene is TRBJ2-1, the V gene TRBV19; D not resolved. Germline CDR1 reads LNHDA; CDR2 reads SQIVND (reference sequence). CDR3 length: 11 residues. V was shortened by 4 bases and J by 2 bases, with 0 bases between the two germline ends.

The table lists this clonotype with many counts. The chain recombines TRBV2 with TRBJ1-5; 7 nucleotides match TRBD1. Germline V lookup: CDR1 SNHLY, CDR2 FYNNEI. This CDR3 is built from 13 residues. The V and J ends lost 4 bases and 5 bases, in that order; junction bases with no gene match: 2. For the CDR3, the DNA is TGTGCCAGCAGTGGGGACAGTTATCAGCCCCAGCATTTT. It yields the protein CASSGDSYQPQHF. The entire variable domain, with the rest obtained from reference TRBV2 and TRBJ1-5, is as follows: EPEVTQTPSHQVTQMGQEVILRCVPISNHLYFYWYRQILGQKVEFLVSFYNNEISEKSEIFDDQFSVERPDGSNFTLKIRSTKLEDSAMYFCASSGDSYQPQHFGDGTRLSIL.

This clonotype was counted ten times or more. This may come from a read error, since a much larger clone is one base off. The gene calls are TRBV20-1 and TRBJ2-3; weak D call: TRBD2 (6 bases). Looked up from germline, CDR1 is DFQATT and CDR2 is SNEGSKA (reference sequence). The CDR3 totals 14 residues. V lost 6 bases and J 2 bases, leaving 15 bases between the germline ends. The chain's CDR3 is CSAKPGLDTDTQYF. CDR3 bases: TGCAGTGCGAAGCCGGGACTGGACACAGATACGCAGTATTTT.

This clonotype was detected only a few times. The CDR3 sequence: CASRTPGLAGASSYNEQFF. Written as DNA, the CDR3 is TGTGCCAGCAGAACTCCGGGACTAGCGGGGGCCAGCTCCTACAATGAGCAGTTCTTC. The chain joins TRBV6-1 to TRBJ2-1; 14 bases are a match to TRBD2. The V and J ends lost 6 bases and 0 bases, in that order; junction bases with no gene match: 10. The CDR3 loop spans 19 amino acids. Germline V gives CDR1 MNHNS, CDR2 SASEGT.

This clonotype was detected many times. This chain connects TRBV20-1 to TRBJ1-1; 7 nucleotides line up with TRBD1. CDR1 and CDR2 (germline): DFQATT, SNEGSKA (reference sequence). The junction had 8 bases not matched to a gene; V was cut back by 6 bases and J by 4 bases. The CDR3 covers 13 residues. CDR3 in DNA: TGCAGTGCCCGCCGACAGGGCGGCACTGAAGCTTTCTTT. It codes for CSARRQGGTEAFF.

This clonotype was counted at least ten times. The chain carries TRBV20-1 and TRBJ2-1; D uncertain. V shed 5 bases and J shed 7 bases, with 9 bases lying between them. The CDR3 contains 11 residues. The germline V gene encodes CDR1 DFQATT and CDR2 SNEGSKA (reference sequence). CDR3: CSAAGENEQFF. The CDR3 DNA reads TGCAGTGCTGCCGGTGAGAATGAGCAGTTCTTC.

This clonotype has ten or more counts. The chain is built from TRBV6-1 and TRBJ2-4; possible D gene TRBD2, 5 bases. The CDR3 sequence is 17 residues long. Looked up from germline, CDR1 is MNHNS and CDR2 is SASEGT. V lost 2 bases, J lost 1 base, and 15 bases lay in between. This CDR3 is CASSELVGSQAKNIQYF. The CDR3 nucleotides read TGTGCCAGCAGTGAATTGGTGGGGAGTCAGGCCAAAAACATTCAGTACTTC.

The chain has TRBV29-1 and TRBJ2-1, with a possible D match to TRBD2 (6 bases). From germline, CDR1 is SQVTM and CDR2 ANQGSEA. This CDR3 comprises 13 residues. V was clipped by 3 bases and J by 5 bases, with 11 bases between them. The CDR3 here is CSVDRAGHNEQFF. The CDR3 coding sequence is TGCAGCGTTGATCGGGCGGGACACAATGAGCAGTTCTTC.